This T cell receptor (beta chain) emerged from a study of blood T cell repertoires in COVID-19. Study context: The United States, Italy and Spain supplied acute and convalescent COVID-19 samples. T cells, B-cell-depleted T cells, or PBMCs supplied cDNA or gDNA.

In the authors' workflow: Amplification of reference gene primers provided the estimated nucleated cell counts. Data came from immunoSEQ multiplex PCR; TCRdb stores just in-frame clones and leaves some out. D and trimming were read from the DNA, whereas the V and J calls and clone size are those reported in that table. The repertoire has roughly 230,000 clones, roughly nine tenths of them found once; the top ten carry about 4.6%. Germline V gives CDR1 SEHNR, CDR2 FQNEAQ (reference sequence). This CDR3 has 13 amino acids. J was trimmed by 9 bases and V by 5 bases; bases with no gene match: 9. What was sequenced was peripheral blood. The chain has TRBV7-9 and TRBJ1-2; 7 bases agree with TRBD1. This TCR was recovered from a woman aged 40-49 years who had recovered from COVID-19. CDR3 amino acids: CASSMTGFISYTF. The CDR3 DNA reads as TGTGCCAGCAGCATGACAGGGTTCATAAGCTACACCTTC.